This T cell receptor (beta chain) was recovered during a study of response to subunit inactivated influenza vaccine. The table lists this clonotype with many counts. The antigen is undetermined. Using its own MiXCR run on the RT-PCR reads, TCRdb lists one record per CDR3 protein. The sample shows about 500,000 distinct CDR3 sequences, more than 15% of them seen only once. Whole-study results and caveats: T cells newly recruited by each seasonal influenza vaccination are few, the authors suggested.

Germline V gene data show CDR1 as SGHDN and CDR2 as FVKESK. The V segment lost 0 bases and the J segment 6 bases; nucleotides outside the gene matches: 7. There are 16 residues in the CDR3. The sequence was collected from a man between 50 and 75 years old who received an inactivated influenza vaccine. The chain is built from TRBV14 and TRBJ2-1, with TRBD2 identical over 8 bases. This specimen was CD4+ T cells sorted from PBMCs, taken roughly 24 months after vaccination. The chain's CDR3 is CASSQEGAGVSNEQFF. The DNA for the CDR3 is TGTGCCAGCAGCCAAGAGGGAGCGGGAGTGAGCAATGAGCAGTTCTTC.